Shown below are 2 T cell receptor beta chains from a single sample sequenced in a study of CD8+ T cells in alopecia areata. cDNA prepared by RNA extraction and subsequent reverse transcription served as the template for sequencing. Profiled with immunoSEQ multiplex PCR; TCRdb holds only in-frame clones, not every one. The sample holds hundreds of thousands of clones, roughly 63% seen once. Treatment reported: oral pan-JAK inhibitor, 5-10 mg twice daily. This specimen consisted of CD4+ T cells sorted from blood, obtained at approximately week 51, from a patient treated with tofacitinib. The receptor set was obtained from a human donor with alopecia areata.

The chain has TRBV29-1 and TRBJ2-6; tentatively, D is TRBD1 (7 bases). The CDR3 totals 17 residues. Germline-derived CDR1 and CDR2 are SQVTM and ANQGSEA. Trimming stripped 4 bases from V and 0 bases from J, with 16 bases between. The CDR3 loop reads CSVGKGAGSSGANVLTF. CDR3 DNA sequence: TGCAGCGTTGGAAAGGGGGCGGGGAGCTCTGGGGCCAACGTCCTGACTTTC.

The CDR3 here is CASSQEEVSGNTIYF. In nucleotides, the CDR3 is TGTGCCAGCAGCCAAGAGGAGGTATCTGGAAACACCATATATTTT. The V call is TRBV4-2, the J call TRBJ1-3; D call uncertain. Germline V gene lookup returns CDR1 LGHNA and CDR2 YNFKEQ. The CDR3 runs 15 residues. The ends were cut back, 0 bases at V and 1 base at J, with 7 bases in the middle.